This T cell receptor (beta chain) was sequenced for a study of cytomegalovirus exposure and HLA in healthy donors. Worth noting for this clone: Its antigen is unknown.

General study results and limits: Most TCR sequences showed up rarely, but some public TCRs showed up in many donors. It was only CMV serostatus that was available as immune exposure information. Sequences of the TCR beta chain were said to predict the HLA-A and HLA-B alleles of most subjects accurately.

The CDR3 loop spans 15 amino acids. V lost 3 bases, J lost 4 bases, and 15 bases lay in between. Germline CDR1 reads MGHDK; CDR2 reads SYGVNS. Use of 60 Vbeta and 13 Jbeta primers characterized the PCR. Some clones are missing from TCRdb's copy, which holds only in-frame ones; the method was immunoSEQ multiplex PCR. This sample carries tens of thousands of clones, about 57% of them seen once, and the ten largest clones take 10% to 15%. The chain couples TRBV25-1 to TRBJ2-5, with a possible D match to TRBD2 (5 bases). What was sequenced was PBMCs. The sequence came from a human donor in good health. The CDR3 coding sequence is TGTGCCAGCAGTGAGACGAGGGTCATACCAGAGACCCAGTACTTC. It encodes CASSETRVIPETQYF.